This TCR beta chain was captured in a study of T-cell reconstitution after alpha-beta-depleted transplantation in children. In this sample, this clonotype turned up a few times. Unique molecular identifiers were incorporated into the prepared TCRbeta library. TCRdb re-called the PCR reads with MiXCR, one entry per CDR3 protein. The table shows around 490,000 distinct CDR3 sequences, with roughly 11% occurring only once. The CDR3 has 12 residues. Germline V gives CDR1 DFQATT, CDR2 SNEGSKA (reference sequence). Trimming stripped 3 bases from V and 2 bases from J, with 7 bases between. The V call is TRBV20-1, the J call TRBJ1-2; D uncertain. The source was PBMCs, mostly from graft donor cells, collected 180 days after TCRalphabeta/CD19-depleted stem cell transplant. This TCR derives from a female patient aged 2-9 years who had a stem cell transplant for aplastic anemia, so the T cells may come from the graft donor. The CDR3 protein is CSASHGNYGYTF. The CDR3 coding sequence is TGCAGTGCTAGCCACGGGAACTATGGCTACACCTTC.